The 24 T cell receptor beta chains below come from one sample, sequenced in a study of blood T cell repertoires in COVID-19. Here immunoSEQ multiplex PCR was the method, and the copy in TCRdb shows in-frame clones only, minus some. This sample carries approximately 150,000 clones, approximately 87% of them seen once, and the ten largest clones take 8.5% to 9%. Sequences were obtained from peripheral blood. All receptors come from a woman aged 45-60 years with active or convalescent COVID-19.

As regards this clone: This same CDR3 is encoded by further DNA sequences in the sample. The chain combines TRBV7-3 with TRBJ1-6; the match to TRBD1 covers 7 bases. Germline CDR1 SGHTA, CDR2 FQGTGA. This CDR3 is built from 15 residues. With V trimmed by 3 bases and J by 10 bases, 9 bases remained unmatched. The CDR3 is CASSLAGGEGSPLHF. Here the CDR3 DNA reads TGTGCCAGCAGCTTGGCAGGGGGTGAGGGGTCACCCCTCCACTTT.

The chain is built from TRBV5-1 and TRBJ1-1; 8 bases map to TRBD1. Trimming took 1 base from V and 4 from J; bases not matched to a gene: 3. The CDR3 loop spans 14 amino acids. Looked up from germline, CDR1 is SGHRS and CDR2 is YFSETQ. The CDR3 DNA sequence: TGCGCCAGCAGCTTGAGAACAGGGGGCACTGAAGCTTTCTTT. It yields the protein CASSLRTGGTEAFF.

The V and J genes are TRBV29-1 and TRBJ2-5; D perhaps matches TRBD1 (6 bases). The CDR3 has 12 amino acids. With 3 bases removed from V and 5 bases from J, the gap between germline ends came to 10 bases. The germline V gene has CDR1 SQVTM and CDR2 ANQGSEA. The chain's CDR3 is CSVDRGRETQYF. CDR3 nucleotide sequence: TGCAGCGTTGACAGGGGTCGGGAGACCCAGTACTTC.

V gene TRBV7-8 combines with J gene TRBJ2-5; no clear D. The ends were cut back, 3 bases at V and 3 bases at J, with 11 bases in the middle. Looked up from germline, CDR1 is SGHVS and CDR2 is FQNEAQ. This CDR3 spans 14 amino acids. CDR3 amino acids: CASSFLQLKETQYF. Written as DNA, the CDR3 is TGTGCCAGCAGCTTCTTACAGCTTAAAGAGACCCAGTACTTC.

The chain joins TRBV3-1 (or the pseudogene TRBV3-2) to TRBJ2-1, with 16 bases aligning to TRBD2. This CDR3 is built from 16 residues. Trimming took 8 bases from V and 4 from J; bases not matched to a gene: 5. CDR1 is LGHDT and CDR2 is YNNKEL in the germline V gene (reference sequence). The CDR3 DNA reads as TGTGCCAGCGAGGGACTAGCGGGGGGGCGTTACAATGAGCAGTTCTTC. This sequence encodes CASEGLAGGRYNEQFF.

The CDR3 is CASSPRGTGYNEQFF. CDR3 coding DNA: TGTGCCAGCAGCCCCAGGGGAACAGGCTACAATGAGCAGTTCTTC. The chain combines TRBV7-9 with TRBJ2-1; D is possibly TRBD1 (6 bases). The V end lost 5 bases, the J end lost 3 bases, and 14 bases lay between the germline ends. Per germline, CDR1 SEHNR and CDR2 FQNEAQ (reference sequence). The length of the CDR3 is 15 residues.

Of note for this clone: Other DNA sequences in the sample encode the same CDR3. The chain has TRBV18 and TRBJ1-2; TRBD1 matches at 8 bases. This CDR3 region has 14 residues. V trimming: 6 bases; J trimming: 2 bases; junction bases outside the gene matches: 5. From germline, CDR1 is KGHSH and CDR2 LQKENI. The CDR3 loop reads CASSPGTGNYGYTF. The CDR3, as DNA: TGTGCCAGCTCCCCCGGGACAGGAAACTATGGCTACACCTTC.

The V and J genes are TRBV6-2 or TRBV6-3 and TRBJ2-7; the D gene is possibly TRBD2 (6 bases). Germline CDR1 and CDR2: MNHEY and SVGEGT. This CDR3 comprises 11 residues. The germline V and J ends were trimmed by 6 bases and 7 bases, with 10 bases remaining between them. The CDR3 DNA sequence: TGTGCCAGCAGCCCCGGAGGGGAGCAGTACTTC. Protein: CASSPGGEQYF.

The chain recombines TRBV19 with TRBJ1-4; 7 nucleotides match TRBD1. The CDR3 sequence is 15 residues long. Germline loops: CDR1 LNHDA, CDR2 SQIVND (reference sequence). J gave up 8 bases and V 3 bases, and 9 bases lay outside the gene matches. CDR3 loop: CASSIGTVRFEKLFF. The DNA of the CDR3 is TGTGCCAGTAGTATCGGGACAGTGCGGTTCGAAAAACTGTTTTTT.

The chain recombines TRBV5-1 with TRBJ1-2; 7 positions agree with TRBD1. CDR1 is SGHRS, CDR2 YFSETQ, per germline. This CDR3 is built from 14 residues. Trimming at V came to 5 bases and at J to 4 bases, leaving 8 bases not matched to a gene. CDR3 sequence reads: CASRSPDRTYGYTF. In DNA form, the CDR3 reads TGCGCCAGCAGATCCCCGGACAGGACCTATGGCTACACCTTC.

The chain uses TRBV19 and TRBJ1-5, with 9 bases matching TRBD1. The CDR3 covers 16 residues. After removal of 6 bases from V and 7 bases from J, the junction contained 13 bases not matched to a gene. Germline V gene lookup returns CDR1 LNHDA and CDR2 SQIVND (reference sequence). The CDR3 coding sequence is TGTGCCAGTAGCCTACCGGGACAGGGCTTTGGGCAGCCCCAGCATTTT. It encodes CASSLPGQGFGQPQHF.

The chain has TRBV10-3 and TRBJ2-7, with a weak D call TRBD1 (6 bases). The CDR3 is made up of 18 amino acids. Trimming cost V 10 bases and J 3 bases, with 31 bases left between them. CDR1 is ENHRY and CDR2 is SYGVKD in the germline V gene. The DNA for the CDR3 is TGTGCCACGTGCGCAGGGACAACTACCGACCACCTGTACTACGAGCAGTACTTC. Translated, it gives CATCAGTTTDHLYYEQYF.

This chain links TRBV11-2 with TRBJ1-2; 8 bases fit TRBD1. The junction had 9 bases not matched to a gene; V was cut back by 5 bases and J by 1 base. The CDR3 has 16 residues. The germline CDR1 and CDR2 sequences are SGHAT and FQNNGV. The CDR3 loop reads CASSKSGTGGNYGYTF. The CDR3 bases are TGTGCCAGCAGCAAATCCGGGACAGGCGGTAACTATGGCTACACCTTC.

V and J are TRBV28 and TRBJ2-7; 7 nucleotides line up with TRBD1. Unmatched junction bases numbered 7, after V lost 5 bases and J lost 3 bases. This CDR3 has 14 amino acids. Looked up from germline, CDR1 is MDHEN and CDR2 is SYDVKM. CDR3 protein: CASSNEAGGYEQYF. In nucleotides, the CDR3 is TGTGCCAGCAGTAATGAGGCAGGGGGCTACGAGCAGTACTTC.

The chain is built from TRBV3-1 (or the pseudogene TRBV3-2) and TRBJ1-6; no clear D. Trimming removed 2 bases from V and 8 bases from J, with 10 bases in between. This CDR3 is built from 14 residues. The germline V gene encodes CDR1 LGHDT and CDR2 YNNKEL (reference sequence). The CDR3 bases are TGTGCCAGCAGCCAACGAGGAGTGTATTCACCCCTCCACTTT. Protein: CASSQRGVYSPLHF.

This clone was found once. The chain is built from TRBV4-1 and TRBJ1-6; weak D call: TRBD1 (5 bases). Looked up from germline, CDR1 is MGHRA and CDR2 is YSYEKL. V lost 1 base and J lost 7, with 11 bases in between. This CDR3 comprises 15 residues. The CDR3 DNA follows: TGCGCCAGCAGCCAAGGGGGCTTTAGCAATTCACCCCTCCACTTT. Amino acid sequence: CASSQGGFSNSPLHF.

The chain couples TRBV19 to TRBJ1-5; possible D gene TRBD1, 5 bases. The V end was cut by 3 bases, the J end by 3 bases, with 15 bases between. Germline CDR1 is LNHDA and CDR2 is SQIVND (reference sequence). There are 16 residues in the CDR3. CDR3 in DNA: TGTGCCAGTAGTATTGAAGGGACTATACTCAATCAGCCCCAGCATTTT. This encodes CASSIEGTILNQPQHF. The whole variable domain, remainder taken from reference TRBV19 and TRBJ1-5, is DGGITQSPKYLFRKEGQNVTLSCEQNLNHDAMYWYRQDPGQGLRLIYYSQIVNDFQKGDIAEGYSVSREKKESFPLTVTSAQKNPTAFYLCASSIEGTILNQPQHFGDGTRLSIL.

The chain employs TRBV12-2 and TRBJ2-3; TRBD2, as called in the table, went unchecked against the DNA. TRBV12-2 is a recognized pseudogene. The CDR3 covers 17 residues. The CDR3 protein is CASRLDSHSTSTDTQYF. The DNA of the CDR3 is TGTGCAAGTCGCTTAGACTCCCACTCAACCAGCACAGATACGCAGTATTTT.

The V gene is TRBV4-2, the J gene TRBJ2-1, with 7 bases aligning to TRBD2. The CDR3 is 16 residues long. Germline trimming cut 1 base from V and 9 bases from J; bases unmatched to any gene: 12. Per germline, CDR1 LGHNA and CDR2 YNFKEQ. The CDR3 coding sequence is TGTGCCAGCAGCCAAGCCGAGGGAGGGCCTACGAGTGAGCAGTTCTTC. Its protein product is CASSQAEGGPTSEQFF.

This chain connects TRBV7-2 to TRBJ2-7; TRBD2 matches 12 bases. The CDR3 covers 14 residues. The V gene end was trimmed by 4 bases and the J gene end by 3 bases; junction bases not matched to a gene: 1. Germline CDR1 SGHTA, CDR2 FQGNSA. The CDR3 region is CASSSGLAGYEQYF. The CDR3 bases are TGTGCCAGCAGCTCGGGACTAGCGGGCTACGAGCAGTACTTC.

This chain connects TRBV5-1 to TRBJ2-1; 11 positions agree with TRBD2. With 4 bases clipped from V and 4 bases from J, the junction kept 7 bases outside the gene matches. Germline values: CDR1 SGHRS, CDR2 YFSETQ. This CDR3 is built from 16 residues. The CDR3, as DNA: TGCGCCAGCAGCGTTAGCGGGGGGGAGTATTACAATGAGCAGTTCTTC. Amino acids: CASSVSGGEYYNEQFF.

This sequence joins TRBV4-2 and TRBJ1-2; TRBD1 matches 10 bases. V trimming: 0 bases; J trimming: 4 bases; junction bases outside the gene matches: 14. Germline assignment: CDR1 LGHNA and CDR2 YNFKEQ. This CDR3 region has 19 residues. The CDR3 reads CASSQDALFWTGGFYGYTF. The CDR3 bases are TGTGCCAGCAGCCAAGATGCCTTATTCTGGACAGGGGGATTCTATGGCTACACCTTC.

V is TRBV30 and J is TRBJ1-3; 8 bases map to TRBD1. The CDR3 covers 15 residues. V lost 4 bases, J lost 2 bases, and 7 bases stayed unmatched. Germline CDR1 reads GTSNPN; CDR2 reads SVGIG (reference sequence). The CDR3 bases are TGTGCCTGGATCCGGTCAGGGGGCGCTGGAAACACCATATATTTT. It is translated as CAWIRSGGAGNTIYF.

This chain uses TRBV5-1 with TRBJ1-4; D ambiguous. The CDR3 has 15 residues. Trimming took off 1 base at V and 3 bases at J, with 10 bases between the two ends. The germline V gene encodes CDR1 SGHRS and CDR2 YFSETQ. CDR3 amino acids: CASSLPSEANEKLFF. Written as DNA, the CDR3 is TGCGCCAGCAGCTTGCCCTCGGAGGCTAATGAAAAACTGTTTTTT.